This T cell receptor (beta chain) was captured by sequencing in a study of blood T cell repertoires in COVID-19. Study details: Acute and convalescent COVID-19 specimens originated in the United States, Italy and Spain. T cells, B-cell-depleted T cells, or PBMCs supplied cDNA or gDNA.

The CDR3 loop spans 15 amino acids. The germline V gene has CDR1 KGHSH and CDR2 LQKENI. The V and J ends lost 2 bases and 4 bases, in that order; junction bases with no gene match: 8. In the original processing: Estimates of nucleated cell counts were drawn from the amplification of reference gene primers. Libraries were prepared by immunoSEQ multiplex PCR; TCRdb keeps only in-frame clonotypes and omits some of them. V and J calls and clone size are copied from that table; D and trimming were computed from the DNA. The data hold over 200,000 clones, with 80% to 90% observed a single time. Either two negative PCRs, clearance, or symptom resolution qualified Cohort 3 donors as recovered.

Source material: PBMCs or T cells enriched from blood (not recorded which). The V call is TRBV18, the J call TRBJ2-7; the match to TRBD2 covers 7 bases. This TCR was recovered from a man aged 18-30 years who had recovered from COVID-19. As DNA, the CDR3 is TGTGCCAGCTCACCAACACTAGCGCAGCAATACGAGCAGTACTTC. Translating gives CASSPTLAQQYEQYF.